Listed here are 25 T cell receptor beta chains from one sample, sequenced in a study of blood T cell repertoires in COVID-19. Sequencing used immunoSEQ multiplex PCR; TCRdb keeps in-frame clones, though not all of them. Of approximately 480,000 clones in the sample, about 90% were seen once. The sample comprised PBMCs or T cells enriched from blood (not recorded which). These receptors were taken from a young woman who had recovered from COVID-19.

J is TRBJ2-7 and V is TRBV30; TRBD1 agrees at 7 bases. CDR3 length: 15 amino acids. Germline CDR1 reads GTSNPN; CDR2 reads SVGIG (reference sequence). J lost 3 bases, V lost 2 bases, and 10 bases had no gene match. CDR3 sequence: CAWSPRGTAFYEQYF. CDR3 sequence (DNA): TGTGCCTGGAGTCCCCGAGGGACAGCATTCTACGAGCAGTACTTC.

The chain is built from TRBV28 and TRBJ2-7, with TRBD2 identical over 8 bases. Per the germline V gene, CDR1 is MDHEN and CDR2 is SYDVKM. There are 15 residues in the CDR3. Losses at the gene ends were 6 bases for V and 5 bases for J; bases not matched to a gene: 12. The CDR3 DNA follows: TGTGCCAGCAGCTCCCTCGGGGGGGGGCCTCACGAGCAGTACTTC. It is translated as CASSSLGGGPHEQYF.

The V gene is TRBV2, the J gene TRBJ1-2; the D is unclear. Trimming left V 3 bases short and J 7 bases short, with 6 bases between. The germline gives CDR1 SNHLY, CDR2 FYNNEI. This CDR3 spans 11 amino acids. DNA of the CDR3: TGTGCCAGCAGTGAGCACGGTGGCTACACCTTC. Protein product: CASSEHGGYTF.

The V gene is TRBV5-1, the J gene TRBJ2-1; D is possibly TRBD2 (5 bases). V was clipped by 0 bases and J by 8 bases, with 9 bases between them. CDR1 and CDR2 from the germline V gene are SGHRS and YFSETQ. This CDR3 contains 13 residues. CDR3 DNA: TGCGCCAGCAGCTTGGCCGCAGCGGATGAGCAGTTCTTC. Amino acid sequence: CASSLAAADEQFF.

The chain links TRBV5-6 to TRBJ2-7, with TRBD2 matching 11 bases. Germline V gene lookup returns CDR1 SGHDT and CDR2 YYEEEE. The junction had 2 bases not matched to a gene; V was cut back by 0 bases and J by 3 bases. The CDR3 has 15 amino acids. CDR3 region: CASSLASGGFYEQYF. The DNA of the CDR3 is TGTGCCAGCAGCTTGGCTAGCGGGGGGTTCTACGAGCAGTACTTC.

This chain links TRBV2 with TRBJ2-6; D is unclear. The germline gives CDR1 SNHLY, CDR2 FYNNEI. The CDR3 length is 13 residues. The germline V and J ends were trimmed by 9 bases and 1 base, with 7 bases remaining between them. The CDR3 DNA follows: TGTGCCAGGTCTAGTTCTGGGGCCAACGTCCTGACTTTC. Its protein product is CARSSSGANVLTF.

This chain links TRBV6-5 with TRBJ1-2; 7 positions agree with TRBD1. CDR3 length: 16 residues. From germline, CDR1 is MNHEY and CDR2 SVGAGI. After removal of 2 bases from V and 4 bases from J, the junction contained 10 bases not matched to a gene. As DNA, the CDR3 is TGTGCCAGCAGTTACGACGGGACAGAACCCGCCTATGGCTACACCTTC. Its translation is CASSYDGTEPAYGYTF.

This clone was found once. V gene TRBV27 combines with J gene TRBJ2-1; TRBD1 matches at 8 bases. Trimming at V came to 6 bases and at J to 5 bases, leaving 9 bases not matched to a gene. Germline CDR1 MNHEY, CDR2 SMNVEV (reference sequence). The CDR3 runs to 15 residues. CDR3 protein: CASSSGQGWDNEQFF. The CDR3 DNA reads as TGTGCCAGCAGCTCTGGACAGGGTTGGGACAATGAGCAGTTCTTC.

This clone came up once. This chain uses TRBV24-1 with TRBJ2-1, with 9 bases fitting TRBD2. The CDR3 is 18 residues long. The junction had 9 bases not matched to a gene; V was cut back by 1 base and J by 3 bases. Germline values: CDR1 KGHDR, CDR2 SFDVKD. CDR3 protein: CATSDLTAGGHFYNEQFF. In DNA form, the CDR3 reads TGTGCCACCAGTGATTTAACAGCGGGGGGCCACTTCTACAATGAGCAGTTCTTC.

This chain connects TRBV18 to TRBJ2-1; maybe TRBD2 (6 bases). Trimming stripped 1 base from V and 2 bases from J, with 9 bases between. The germline gives CDR1 KGHSH, CDR2 LQKENI. The CDR3 runs to 15 residues. The DNA of the CDR3 is TGTGCCAGCTCACCACGGGTAGCGGCCTACAATGAGCAGTTCTTC. Its translation is CASSPRVAAYNEQFF.

The chain employs TRBV5-1 and TRBJ1-2; tentatively, D is TRBD1 (6 bases). V dropped 4 bases and J dropped 2 bases, with 15 bases sitting between them. CDR1 is SGHRS and CDR2 is YFSETQ in the germline V gene. This CDR3 is built from 15 residues. The DNA for the CDR3 is TGCGCCAGCAGCCTTCAACAGGGAGGGAACTATGGCTACACCTTC. Its translation is CASSLQQGGNYGYTF.

The chain carries TRBV2 and TRBJ2-2; the D gene is possibly TRBD1 (6 bases). Germline values: CDR1 SNHLY, CDR2 FYNNEI. V gave up 7 bases and J gave up 5 bases, with 17 bases separating them. The CDR3 has 15 residues. This CDR3 is CASTFQGSGTGELFF. For the CDR3, the DNA is TGTGCCAGCACCTTTCAGGGGTCAGGAACCGGGGAGCTGTTTTTT.

The rearrangement links TRBV11-3 to TRBJ2-7; a weak D match, TRBD2 (5 bases). The CDR3 is 14 residues long. Germline CDR1 is SGHNT and CDR2 is YENEEA. With 8 bases removed from V and 5 bases from J, the gap between germline ends came to 19 bases. This CDR3 reads CASVCLGKGDEQYF. The CDR3 DNA reads as TGTGCCAGCGTCTGCCTGGGAAAGGGAGACGAGCAGTACTTC.

In its sample, this clone was seen a few times. V is TRBV7-2 and J is TRBJ1-4, with TRBD1 as a possible D gene (6 bases). Germline V gene sequence: CDR1 SGHTA, CDR2 FQGNSA. V lost 1 base to trimming and J lost 5 bases, with 8 bases between them. The CDR3 is 14 residues long. This chain's CDR3 is CASSLGTENEKLFF. In DNA form, the CDR3 reads TGTGCCAGCAGCTTAGGGACAGAAAATGAAAAACTGTTTTTT.

The chain carries TRBV2 and TRBJ2-7; 8 positions match TRBD2. The CDR3 is made up of 15 amino acids. V shed 5 bases, J shed 2 bases, and the junction held 8 bases outside the gene matches. Germline CDR1 and CDR2: SNHLY and FYNNEI. DNA of the CDR3: TGTGCCAGCAGTTTGGGAATAGCGGGGACCTACGAGCAGTACTTC. It translates to CASSLGIAGTYEQYF.

The chain uses TRBV30 and TRBJ2-7; 10 nucleotides line up with TRBD1. The germline V gene has CDR1 GTSNPN and CDR2 SVGIG (reference sequence). The V and J ends lost 7 bases and 5 bases, in that order; junction bases with no gene match: 8. The CDR3 covers 13 residues. The CDR3 sequence: CAYLRDRGHEQYF. CDR3 in DNA: TGTGCCTATTTAAGGGACAGGGGCCACGAGCAGTACTTC. The full variable domain, in which reference TRBV30 and TRBJ2-7 provide the parts outside the CDR3, is SQTIHQWPATLVQPVGSPLSLECTVEGTSNPNLYWYRQAAGRGLQLLFYSVGIGQISSEVPQNLSASRPQDRQFILSSKKLLLSDSGFYLCAYLRDRGHEQYFGPGTRLTVT.

The genes are TRBV11-3 and TRBJ1-2; 7 bases match TRBD1. The CDR3 runs to 20 residues. V shed 5 bases and J 4 bases; nucleotides not matched to a gene: 25. The V gene's germline CDR1 is SGHNT and CDR2 YENEEA. For the CDR3, the DNA is TGTGCCAGCAGCCCCAGCCGCAGGGAAAAAGGGGGCCCCTTAGGCTATGGCTACACCTTC. Its protein is CASSPSRREKGGPLGYGYTF.

V and J are TRBV5-1 and TRBJ1-4; D uncertain. Germline lookup yields CDR1 SGHRS and CDR2 YFSETQ. This CDR3 has 17 amino acids. Trimming left V 0 bases short and J 0 bases short, with 12 bases between. For the CDR3, the DNA is TGCGCCAGCAGCTTGGGACCCGAGGCCGCAACTAATGAAAAACTGTTTTTT. Amino acid sequence: CASSLGPEAATNEKLFF. Variable domain in full (rest from reference TRBV5-1 and TRBJ1-4): KAGVTQTPRYLIKTRGQQVTLSCSPISGHRSVSWYQQTPGQGLQFLFEYFSETQRNKGNFPGRFSGRQFSNSRSEMNVSTLELGDSALYLCASSLGPEAATNEKLFFGSGTQLSVL.

This chain uses TRBV12-5 with TRBJ1-6; a possible D gene is TRBD1 (6 bases). Trimming left V 1 base short and J 9 bases short, with 16 bases between. The CDR3 sequence is 16 residues long. CDR1 and CDR2 (germline): LGHNT, FRNRAP. The CDR3 DNA reads as TGTGCTAGTGGTTTGGCTGAGACAGGTGGTGGTTCACCCCTCCACTTT. Its protein product is CASGLAETGGGSPLHF.

The chain is built from TRBV10-3 and TRBJ1-2; D is undetermined. This CDR3 contains 13 residues. V lost 4 bases and J 3 bases, leaving 9 bases between the germline ends. The germline gives CDR1 ENHRY, CDR2 SYGVKD. For the CDR3, the DNA is TGTGCCATCAGTGTCACTCAGGACTATGGCTACACCTTC. It yields the protein CAISVTQDYGYTF.

This rearrangement joins TRBV5-1 to TRBJ2-7; TRBD1 matches at 7 bases. The V gene end was trimmed by 2 bases and the J gene end by 4 bases; junction bases not matched to a gene: 6. CDR3 length equals 14 residues. CDR1 and CDR2 (germline): SGHRS, YFSETQ. Here the CDR3 reads CASSFGTASYEQYF. Written as DNA, the CDR3 is TGCGCCAGCAGCTTCGGGACAGCGAGTTACGAGCAGTACTTC.

The rearrangement uses TRBV19 and TRBJ1-2; D remains ambiguous. V was clipped by 1 base and J by 4 bases, with 7 bases between them. The germline gives CDR1 LNHDA, CDR2 SQIVND (reference sequence). CDR3 length equals 13 residues. CDR3 DNA: TGTGCCAGTAGTATAGGAGAGGCCTATGGCTACACCTTC. This translates into CASSIGEAYGYTF.

The rearrangement uses TRBV28 and TRBJ2-3; D is possibly TRBD2 (5 bases). This CDR3 contains 13 residues. Germline assignment: CDR1 MDHEN and CDR2 SYDVKM. V dropped 5 bases and J dropped 5 bases, with 11 bases sitting between them. This CDR3 is CASSLGRGDTQYF. CDR3 DNA: TGTGCCAGCAGTCTTGGTCGGGGAGATACGCAGTATTTT.

The chain joins TRBV3-1 (or the pseudogene TRBV3-2) to TRBJ1-1; TRBD1 agrees at 8 bases. Per germline, CDR1 LGHDT and CDR2 YNNKEL (reference sequence). This CDR3 region has 15 residues. V gave up 3 bases and J gave up 4 bases; unmatched junction bases: 7. The CDR3 here is CASSHVDRGGTEAFF. CDR3 sequence (DNA): TGTGCCAGCAGCCATGTCGACAGGGGAGGCACTGAAGCTTTCTTT.

CDR3 sequence reads: CASSQGAGSYEQYF. Here the CDR3 DNA reads TGCGCCAGCAGCCAAGGTGCAGGGTCCTACGAGCAGTACTTC. V and J are TRBV4-1 and TRBJ2-7, with D possibly matching TRBD1 (5 bases). V gave up 1 base and J gave up 1 base, with 8 bases separating them. The CDR3 covers 14 residues. The germline V gene has CDR1 MGHRA and CDR2 YSYEKL.